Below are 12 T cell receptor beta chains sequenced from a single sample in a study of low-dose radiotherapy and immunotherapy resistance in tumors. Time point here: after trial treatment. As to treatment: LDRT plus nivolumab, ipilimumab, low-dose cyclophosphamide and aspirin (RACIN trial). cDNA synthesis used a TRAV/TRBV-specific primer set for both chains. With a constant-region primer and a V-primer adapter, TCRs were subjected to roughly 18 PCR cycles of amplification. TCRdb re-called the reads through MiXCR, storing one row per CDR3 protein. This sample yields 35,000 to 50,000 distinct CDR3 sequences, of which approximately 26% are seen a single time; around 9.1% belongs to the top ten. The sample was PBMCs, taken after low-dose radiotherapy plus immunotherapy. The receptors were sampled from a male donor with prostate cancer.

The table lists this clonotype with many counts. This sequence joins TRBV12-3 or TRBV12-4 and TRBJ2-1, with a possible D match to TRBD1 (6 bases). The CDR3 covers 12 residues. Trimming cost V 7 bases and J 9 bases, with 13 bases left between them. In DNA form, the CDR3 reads TGTGCCAGCACCTCAGGGGCGGTTGAGCAGTTCTTC. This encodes CASTSGAVEQFF.

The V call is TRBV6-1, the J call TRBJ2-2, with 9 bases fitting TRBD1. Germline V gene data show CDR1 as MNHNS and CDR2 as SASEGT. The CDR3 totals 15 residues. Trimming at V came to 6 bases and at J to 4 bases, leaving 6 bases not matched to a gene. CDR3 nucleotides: TGTGCCAGCAGACAACAGGGGGCGGGCACCGGGGAGCTGTTTTTT. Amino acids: CASRQQGAGTGELFF.

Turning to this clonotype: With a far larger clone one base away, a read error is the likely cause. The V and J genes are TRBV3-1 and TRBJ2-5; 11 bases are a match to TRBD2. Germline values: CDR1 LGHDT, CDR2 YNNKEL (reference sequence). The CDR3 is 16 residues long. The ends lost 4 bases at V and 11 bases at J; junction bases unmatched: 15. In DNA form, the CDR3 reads TGTGCCAGCAGCCCCCTCGGACTAGCGGGCTACAATGAGCAGTACTTC. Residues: CASSPLGLAGYNEQYF.

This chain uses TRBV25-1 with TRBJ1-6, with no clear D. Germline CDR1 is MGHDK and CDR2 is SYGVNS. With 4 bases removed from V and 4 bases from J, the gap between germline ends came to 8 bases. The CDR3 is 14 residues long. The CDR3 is CASSVEPYNSPLHF. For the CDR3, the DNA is TGTGCCAGCAGTGTGGAGCCTTATAATTCACCCCTCCACTTT.

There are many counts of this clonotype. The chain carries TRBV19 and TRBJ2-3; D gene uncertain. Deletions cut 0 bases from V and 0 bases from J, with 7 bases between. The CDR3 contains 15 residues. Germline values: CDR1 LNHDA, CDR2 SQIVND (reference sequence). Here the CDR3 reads CASSIDRVSTDTQYF. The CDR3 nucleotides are TGTGCCAGTAGTATAGATAGGGTTAGCACAGATACGCAGTATTTT.

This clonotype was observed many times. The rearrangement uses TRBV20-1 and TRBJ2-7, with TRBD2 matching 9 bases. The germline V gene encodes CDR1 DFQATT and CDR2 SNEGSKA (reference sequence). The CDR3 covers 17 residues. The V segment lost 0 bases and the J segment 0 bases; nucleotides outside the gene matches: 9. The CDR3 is CSARDIRTSVLSYEQYF. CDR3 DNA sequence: TGCAGTGCTAGAGATATCCGGACTAGCGTGCTCTCCTACGAGCAGTACTTC.

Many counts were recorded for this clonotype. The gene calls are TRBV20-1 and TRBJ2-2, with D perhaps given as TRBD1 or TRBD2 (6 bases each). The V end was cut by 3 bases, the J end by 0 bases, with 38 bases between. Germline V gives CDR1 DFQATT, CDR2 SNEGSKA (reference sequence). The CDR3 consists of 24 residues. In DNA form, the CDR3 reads TGCAGTGCTAGGGGACTTTCGGTAGGGCTAGCAACTGTGGGGGGCAACGCGAACACCGGGGAGCTGTTTTTT. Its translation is CSARGLSVGLATVGGNANTGELFF.

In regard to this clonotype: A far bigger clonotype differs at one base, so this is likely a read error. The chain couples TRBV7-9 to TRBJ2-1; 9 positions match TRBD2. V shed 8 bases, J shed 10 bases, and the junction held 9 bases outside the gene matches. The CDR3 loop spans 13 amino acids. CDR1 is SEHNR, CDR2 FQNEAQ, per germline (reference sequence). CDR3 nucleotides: TGTGCCAGCCATGCGGGGGGGGGCGTCGAGCAGTTCTTC. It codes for CASHAGGGVEQFF. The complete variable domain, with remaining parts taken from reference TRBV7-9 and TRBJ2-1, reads DTGVSQNPRHKITKRGQNVTFRCDPISEHNRLYWYRQTLGQGPEFLTYFQNEAQLEKSRLLSDRFSAERPKGSFSTLEIQRTEQGDSAMYLCASHAGGGVEQFFGPGTRLTVL.

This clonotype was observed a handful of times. In nucleotides, the CDR3 is TGTGCCAGCAGCTCTCGGGAGTCTGAAGCTTTCTTT. Its translation: CASSSRESEAFF. The J gene is TRBJ1-1, the V gene TRBV7-9; D is undetermined. There are 12 residues in the CDR3. Germline loops: CDR1 SEHNR, CDR2 FQNEAQ (reference sequence). Trimming took 4 bases from V and 6 from J, leaving 9 bases between them.

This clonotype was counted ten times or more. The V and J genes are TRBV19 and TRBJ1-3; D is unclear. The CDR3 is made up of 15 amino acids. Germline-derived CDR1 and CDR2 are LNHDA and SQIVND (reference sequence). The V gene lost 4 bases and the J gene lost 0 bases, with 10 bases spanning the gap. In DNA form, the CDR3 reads TGTGCCAGTAGTAACACAGCCTTCTCTGGAAACACCATATATTTT. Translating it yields CASSNTAFSGNTIYF.

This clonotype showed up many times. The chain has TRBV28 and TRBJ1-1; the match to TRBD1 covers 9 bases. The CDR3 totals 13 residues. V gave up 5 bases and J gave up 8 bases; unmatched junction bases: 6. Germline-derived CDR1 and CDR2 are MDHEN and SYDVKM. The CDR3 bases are TGTGCCAGCAGTCCTACCGGGACAGGGGAAGCTTTCTTT. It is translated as CASSPTGTGEAFF. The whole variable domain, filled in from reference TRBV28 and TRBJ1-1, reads DVKVTQSSRYLVKRTGEKVFLECVQDMDHENMFWYRQDPGLGLRLIYFSYDVKMKEKGDIPEGYSVSREKKERFSLILESASTNQTSMYLCASSPTGTGEAFFGQGTRLTVV.

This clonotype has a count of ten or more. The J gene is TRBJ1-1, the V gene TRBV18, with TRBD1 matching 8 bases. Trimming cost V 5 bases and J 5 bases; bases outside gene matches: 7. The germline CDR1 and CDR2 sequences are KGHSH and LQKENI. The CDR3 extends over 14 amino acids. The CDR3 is CASSGAGGFTEAFF. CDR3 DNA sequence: TGTGCCAGCTCAGGGGCAGGGGGCTTTACTGAAGCTTTCTTT.